Shown below are 23 T cell receptor beta chains from a single sample sequenced in a study of cytomegalovirus exposure and HLA in healthy donors. The PCR ran on 60 Vbeta and 13 Jbeta primers. Libraries were prepared by immunoSEQ multiplex PCR; TCRdb keeps only in-frame clonotypes and omits some of them. This sample carries 130,000 to 150,000 clones, about three quarters of them seen once, and the ten largest clones take roughly 1.2%. Specimen: PBMCs. The origin of the receptors is a male donor in good health and CMV-seropositive.

V usage is TRBV9 and J usage is TRBJ2-5; TRBD2 matches at 8 bases. Germline V gene sequence: CDR1 SGDLS, CDR2 YYNGEE. CDR3 size: 12 residues. Trimming took 4 bases from V and 5 from J; bases not matched to a gene: 1. The chain's CDR3 is CASSRGGETQYF. The DNA of the CDR3 is TGTGCCAGCAGCCGGGGGGGGGAGACCCAGTACTTC.

V is TRBV27 and J is TRBJ2-1, with TRBD2 as a possible D gene (7 bases). Trimming shortened V by 3 bases and J by 7 bases, and 16 bases separated the two germline ends. Germline V lookup: CDR1 MNHEY, CDR2 SMNVEV (reference sequence). CDR3 length equals 15 residues. Here the CDR3 reads CASSFTGGAGNEQFF. As DNA, the CDR3 is TGTGCCAGCAGTTTTACGGGGGGCGCTGGTAATGAGCAGTTCTTC.

The chain uses TRBV6-6 and TRBJ2-7, with TRBD2 identical over 13 bases. This CDR3 has 15 residues. With V trimmed by 5 bases and J by 7 bases, 8 bases remained unmatched. Germline V gene lookup returns CDR1 MNHNY and CDR2 SVGAGI (reference sequence). The CDR3 nucleotides read TGTGCCAGCAGTAAAACTAGCGGGGGGGCCCTGGAGCAGTACTTC. It specifies CASSKTSGGALEQYF.

The rearrangement uses TRBV30 and TRBJ1-3; D may be TRBD1 (6 bases). The V gene lost 2 bases and the J gene lost 0 bases, with 11 bases spanning the gap. The CDR3 is 15 residues long. CDR1 and CDR2 (germline): GTSNPN, SVGIG (reference sequence). CDR3 bases: TGTGCCTGGAGTTTGGACAGTCACTCTGGAAACACCATATATTTT. Its protein is CAWSLDSHSGNTIYF.

The chain has TRBV2 and TRBJ2-7; TRBD2 matches 9 bases. CDR1 and CDR2 from the germline V gene are SNHLY and FYNNEI. J lost 0 bases, V lost 6 bases, and 15 bases had no gene match. The CDR3 runs to 18 residues. This CDR3 is CASSPPSGTSISSYEQYF. CDR3 DNA sequence: TGTGCCAGCAGCCCTCCCTCCGGGACTAGCATAAGCTCCTACGAGCAGTACTTC.

This chain joins TRBV6-4 and TRBJ2-6; 9 bases line up with TRBD2. The CDR3 extends over 16 amino acids. V was clipped by 4 bases and J by 3 bases; unmatched bases: 4. Germline assignment: CDR1 MRHNA and CDR2 SNTAGT. In DNA form, the CDR3 reads TGTGCCAGCAGTGCTAGCGGGAATAGTGGGGCCAACGTCCTGACTTTC. Protein sequence: CASSASGNSGANVLTF.

CDR3 sequence (DNA): TGTGCCAGCAGCGAAGGGACAGGGATATTGGATGGCTACACCTTC. As protein: CASSEGTGILDGYTF. The chain employs TRBV7-9 and TRBJ1-2; 9 positions agree with TRBD1. The CDR3 extends over 15 amino acids. With V trimmed by 5 bases and J by 6 bases, 10 bases remained unmatched. CDR1 SEHNR and CDR2 FQNEAQ come from the germline V gene (reference sequence).

This rearrangement joins TRBV5-1 to TRBJ1-4; tentatively, D is TRBD1 (5 bases). V lost 4 bases and J 0 bases, leaving 7 bases between the germline ends. Germline V gives CDR1 SGHRS, CDR2 YFSETQ. The CDR3 covers 14 residues. CDR3 nucleotide sequence: TGCGCCAGCAGCCGACAGTCAACTAATGAAAAACTGTTTTTT. Protein product: CASSRQSTNEKLFF.

This chain links TRBV5-4 with TRBJ2-1, with 10 nucleotides matching TRBD2. The junction had 8 bases not matched to a gene; V was cut back by 0 bases and J by 8 bases. The germline V gene has CDR1 SGHNT and CDR2 YYREEE (reference sequence). This CDR3 has 16 amino acids. The CDR3 region is CASSLVLAGDAHEQFF. CDR3 nucleotides: TGTGCCAGCAGCTTGGTGCTAGCGGGGGACGCCCATGAGCAGTTCTTC.

The rearrangement joins TRBV29-1 to TRBJ2-2, with D unresolved. The germline gives CDR1 SQVTM, CDR2 ANQGSEA. V was pared by 5 bases and J by 4 bases, with 14 bases between. This CDR3 contains 14 residues. This CDR3 is CSVRTPESTGELFF. In DNA, the CDR3 is TGCAGCGTTCGAACACCGGAGTCCACCGGGGAGCTGTTTTTT.

This clone was seen many times. The rearrangement links TRBV25-1 to TRBJ2-7; 10 bases agree with TRBD2. The junction had 8 bases not matched to a gene; V was cut back by 3 bases and J by 3 bases. Per the germline V gene, CDR1 is MGHDK and CDR2 is SYGVNS. The CDR3 is 16 amino acids. As DNA, the CDR3 is TGTGCCAGCAGTGAGGCGATGGCTAGCGGGAGCTACGAGCAGTACTTC. This encodes CASSEAMASGSYEQYF.

This sequence joins TRBV10-3 and TRBJ2-3, with 7 nucleotides matching TRBD1. The CDR3 is made up of 15 amino acids. V shed 10 bases, J shed 2 bases, and the junction held 12 bases outside the gene matches. Per the germline V gene, CDR1 is ENHRY and CDR2 is SYGVKD. The CDR3 here is CATRDIQGVTDTQYF. DNA of the CDR3: TGTGCCACACGGGACATTCAGGGGGTCACAGATACGCAGTATTTT.

This chain uses TRBV4-2 with TRBJ1-3; D is undetermined. Germline CDR1 LGHNA, CDR2 YNFKEQ. The CDR3 totals 16 residues. Trimming cost V 0 bases and J 7 bases, with 16 bases left between them. For the CDR3, the DNA is TGTGCCAGCAGCCAAGAGGCCGCAGTTTTCTGGAACACCATATATTTT. This sequence encodes CASSQEAAVFWNTIYF.

The rearrangement joins TRBV7-3 to TRBJ2-5, with TRBD2 matching 9 bases. Germline V CDR1 and CDR2: SGHTA, FQGTGA. J lost 2 bases, V lost 2 bases, and 12 bases had no gene match. CDR3 size: 18 residues. For the CDR3, the DNA is TGTGCCAGCAGCTTATCCCAAATAGCGGGAGAGGGACAAGAGACCCAGTACTTC. Residues: CASSLSQIAGEGQETQYF.

This chain links TRBV6-6 with TRBJ1-2; 8 bases fit TRBD1. V trimming: 5 bases; J trimming: 8 bases; junction bases outside the gene matches: 10. Germline V gene sequence: CDR1 MNHNY, CDR2 SVGAGI (reference sequence). The CDR3 length is 14 residues. CDR3 loop: CASSLGQGRVGYTF. The CDR3 coding sequence is TGTGCCAGCAGTCTTGGACAGGGAAGAGTGGGCTACACCTTC.

This clone came up once. J is TRBJ1-1 and V is TRBV2; 7 bases align to TRBD1. With 3 bases clipped from V and 10 bases from J, the junction kept 8 bases outside the gene matches. The CDR3 totals 13 residues. Per the germline V gene, CDR1 is SNHLY and CDR2 is FYNNEI. The chain's CDR3 is CASSEQDRNGAFF. The CDR3 bases are TGTGCCAGCAGTGAGCAGGACAGGAATGGAGCTTTCTTT.

The chain employs TRBV19 and TRBJ1-1; TRBD1 aligns across 10 bases. The CDR3 loop spans 17 amino acids. Germline lookup yields CDR1 LNHDA and CDR2 SQIVND (reference sequence). V gave up 5 bases and J gave up 8 bases; unmatched junction bases: 17. CDR3 protein: CASSELPPGQGTVEAFF. The DNA for the CDR3 is TGTGCCAGTAGTGAACTTCCACCGGGACAGGGGACCGTAGAAGCTTTCTTT.

CDR3 loop: CASSQGLLQGANTEAFF. The CDR3 DNA follows: TGCGCCAGCAGCCAAGGGCTCCTTCAGGGGGCGAACACTGAAGCTTTCTTT. V usage is TRBV4-1 and J usage is TRBJ1-1, with TRBD1 matching over 8 bases. The CDR3 contains 17 residues. CDR1 MGHRA and CDR2 YSYEKL come from the germline V gene. Germline trimming cut 1 base from V and 1 base from J; bases unmatched to any gene: 8.

The rearrangement links TRBV9 to TRBJ2-7; D is possibly TRBD1 (6 bases). V was shortened by 0 bases and J by 0 bases, with 10 bases between the two germline ends. This CDR3 contains 15 residues. Looked up from germline, CDR1 is SGDLS and CDR2 is YYNGEE. CDR3 nucleotide sequence: TGTGCCAGCAGCGTAGCCCCAGGGGACTCCTACGAGCAGTACTTC. It is translated as CASSVAPGDSYEQYF.

This clone appeared a single time. The chain's CDR3 is CASSPRGGLGEMSTDTQYF. The CDR3 nucleotides read TGTGCCAGCAGCCCGAGGGGGGGACTAGGCGAAATGAGCACAGATACGCAGTATTTT. V is TRBV13 and J is TRBJ2-3; 8 bases agree with TRBD2. This CDR3 region has 19 residues. Germline CDR1 reads PRHDT; CDR2 reads FYEKMQ (reference sequence). Germline trimming cut 5 bases from V and 0 bases from J; bases unmatched to any gene: 16.

This chain links TRBV19 with TRBJ1-2; TRBD1 agrees at 8 bases. In germline, CDR1 is LNHDA, CDR2 SQIVND (reference sequence). The CDR3 has 16 amino acids. Trimming took 6 bases from V and 1 from J; bases not matched to a gene: 10. CDR3 sequence: CASRPGQALLNYGYTF. The CDR3, as DNA: TGTGCCAGTAGGCCGGGACAGGCCCTCCTTAACTATGGCTACACCTTC. Variable domain in full (rest from reference TRBV19 and TRBJ1-2): DGGITQSPKYLFRKEGQNVTLSCEQNLNHDAMYWYRQDPGQGLRLIYYSQIVNDFQKGDIAEGYSVSREKKESFPLTVTSAQKNPTAFYLCASRPGQALLNYGYTFGSGTRLTVV.

The sample holds a few counts of this clone. The rearrangement joins TRBV9 to TRBJ2-5, with a tentative D call TRBD2 (5 bases). The end of the DNA is better explained by TRBJ2-7, so the J call may be wrong. This CDR3 comprises 15 residues. Per germline, CDR1 SGDLS and CDR2 YYNGEE. The CDR3 sequence: CASSLADTAIYEQYF. DNA of the CDR3: TGTGCCAGCAGTCTAGCAGATACAGCGATCTACGAGCAGTACTTC.

The chain links TRBV11-3 to TRBJ1-2; 7 bases are shared with TRBD1. Germline-derived CDR1 and CDR2 are SGHNT and YENEEA. The V gene end was trimmed by 4 bases and the J gene end by 5 bases; junction bases not matched to a gene: 7. The CDR3 runs 14 residues. The CDR3 loop reads CASSSPTGTYGYTF. The CDR3 DNA reads as TGTGCCAGCAGCTCCCCGACAGGGACATATGGCTACACCTTC.